The rows below give T cell receptor beta chains drawn from one sample of a study of T cells after posttransplantation cyclophosphamide. Clones were sequenced by immunoSEQ multiplex PCR, and TCRdb holds only the in-frame ones, with some missing. Captured here are about 3,200 clones, none seen once; the top ten comprise about an eighth. The sequences come from PBMCs, collected after allogeneic stem cell transplant with posttransplant cyclophosphamide. These receptors were obtained from a female patient in her 60s who received an allogeneic stem cell transplant from a related donor and was CMV-positive. A share of the T cells may be of graft donor origin. Both conserved end residues are part of each CDR3. Each record gives: CDR3 DNA, CDR3 protein, clone size, D gene, J gene, V gene. A D gene is named only where the DNA matches it firmly. Sizes are listed as once, few, many, or a class for an expanded clone.

TGTGCCAGCAGCCCTAGCGGGATACCCACAGATACGCAGTATTTT | CASSPSGIPTDTQYF | many | TRBD2 | TRBJ2-3 | TRBV6-1
TGTGCCAGCAGCTCGACTCTTTACTCCTACAATGAGCAGTTCTTC | CASSSTLYSYNEQFF | many | . | TRBJ2-1 | TRBV7-9
TGTGCCAGCAGTACTGACAGTAACTATGGCTACACCTTC | CASSTDSNYGYTF | many | . | TRBJ1-2 | TRBV6-5
TGCGCCAGCAGCCAAGGATTATTAGACAGGGTGAGTTTAAATGAGCAGTTCTTC | CASSQGLLDRVSLNEQFF | many | TRBD1 | TRBJ2-1 | TRBV4-1
TGTGCCAGCAGCTTACCATTAGCGGGTAGAGAGACCCAGTACTTC | CASSLPLAGRETQYF | many | TRBD2 | TRBJ2-5 | TRBV7-9